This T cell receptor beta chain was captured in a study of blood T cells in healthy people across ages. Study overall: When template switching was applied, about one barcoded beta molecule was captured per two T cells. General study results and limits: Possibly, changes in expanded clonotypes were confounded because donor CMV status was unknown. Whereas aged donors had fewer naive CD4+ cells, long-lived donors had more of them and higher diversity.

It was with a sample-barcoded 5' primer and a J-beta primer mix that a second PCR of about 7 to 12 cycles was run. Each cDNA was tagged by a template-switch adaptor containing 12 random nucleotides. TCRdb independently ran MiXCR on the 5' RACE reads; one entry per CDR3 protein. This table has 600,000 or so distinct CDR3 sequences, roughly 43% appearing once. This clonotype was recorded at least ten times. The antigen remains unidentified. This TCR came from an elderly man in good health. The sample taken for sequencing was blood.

The CDR3 protein is CASSSTQGATDTQYF. The CDR3 DNA follows: TGTGCCAGCAGCTCAACCCAGGGGGCCACAGATACGCAGTATTTT. The gene calls are TRBV7-3 and TRBJ2-3, with 8 bases that match TRBD1. V dropped 4 bases and J dropped 2; count of bases not matched to a gene: 5. This CDR3 is built from 15 residues. Germline V lookup: CDR1 SGHTA, CDR2 FQGTGA.